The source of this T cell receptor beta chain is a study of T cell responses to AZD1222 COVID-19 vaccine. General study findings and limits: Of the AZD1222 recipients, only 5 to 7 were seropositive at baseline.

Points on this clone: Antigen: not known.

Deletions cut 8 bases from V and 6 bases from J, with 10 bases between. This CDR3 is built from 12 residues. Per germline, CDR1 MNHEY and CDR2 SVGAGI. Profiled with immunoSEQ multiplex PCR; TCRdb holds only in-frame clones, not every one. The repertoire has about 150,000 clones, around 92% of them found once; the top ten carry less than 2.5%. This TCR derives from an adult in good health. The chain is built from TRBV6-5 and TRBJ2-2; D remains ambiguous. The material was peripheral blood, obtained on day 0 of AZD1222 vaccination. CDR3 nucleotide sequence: TGTGCCAGCTTTCGAACTCCCGGGGAGCTGTTTTTT. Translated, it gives CASFRTPGELFF.